The clone carrying this T cell receptor (beta chain) has only a few counts. TCR beta CDR3 regions were amplified from RNA transcripts. A first-round RT-PCR used HTBI primers, followed by a second-round multiplex PCR. TCRdb ran MiXCR on the multiplex PCR reads and lists one entry per CDR3 protein. The top ten clones hold approximately 6.5% of a sample with 680,000 or so distinct CDR3 sequences, approximately 22% of them seen once. This entry is derived from a study of Graves' ophthalmopathy and Graves' hyperthyroidism. J was trimmed by 1 base and V by 3 bases; bases with no gene match: 2. CDR1 is SGHNT, CDR2 YENEEA, per germline. This CDR3 comprises 16 residues.

The chain joins TRBV11-3 to TRBJ2-7, with TRBD2 identical over 14 bases. What was sequenced was peripheral blood. This receptor was identified in a woman aged 18-30 years with stable Graves' hyperthyroidism. Some clones in this sample may be carry-over from other donors' samples. CDR3 in amino acids: CASSFGTSGSSYEQYF. The CDR3 DNA reads as TGTGCCAGCAGCTTCGGGACTAGCGGGAGTTCCTACGAGCAGTACTTC.